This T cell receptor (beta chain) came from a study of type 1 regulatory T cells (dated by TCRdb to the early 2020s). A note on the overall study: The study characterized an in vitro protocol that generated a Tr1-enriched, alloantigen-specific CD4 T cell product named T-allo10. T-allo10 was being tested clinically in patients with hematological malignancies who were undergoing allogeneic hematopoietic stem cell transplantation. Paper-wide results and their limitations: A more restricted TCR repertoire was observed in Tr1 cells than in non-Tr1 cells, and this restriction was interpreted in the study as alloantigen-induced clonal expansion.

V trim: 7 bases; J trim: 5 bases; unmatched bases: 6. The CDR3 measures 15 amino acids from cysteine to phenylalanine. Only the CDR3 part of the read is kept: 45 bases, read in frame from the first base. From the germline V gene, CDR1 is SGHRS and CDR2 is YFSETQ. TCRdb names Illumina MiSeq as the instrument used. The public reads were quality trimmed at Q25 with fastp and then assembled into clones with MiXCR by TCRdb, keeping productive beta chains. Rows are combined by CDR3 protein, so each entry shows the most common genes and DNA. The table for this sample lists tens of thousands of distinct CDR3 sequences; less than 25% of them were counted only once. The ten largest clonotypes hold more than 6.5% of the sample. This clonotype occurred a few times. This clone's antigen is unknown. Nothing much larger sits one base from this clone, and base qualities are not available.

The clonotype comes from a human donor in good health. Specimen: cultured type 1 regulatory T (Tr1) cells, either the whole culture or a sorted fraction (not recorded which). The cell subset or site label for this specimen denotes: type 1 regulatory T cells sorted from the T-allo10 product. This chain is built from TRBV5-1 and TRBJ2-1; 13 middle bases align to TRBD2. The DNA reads TGCGCCAGCTATCGAGGACTAGCGGGAGACAATGAGCAGTTCTTC. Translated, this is CASYRGLAGDNEQFF.